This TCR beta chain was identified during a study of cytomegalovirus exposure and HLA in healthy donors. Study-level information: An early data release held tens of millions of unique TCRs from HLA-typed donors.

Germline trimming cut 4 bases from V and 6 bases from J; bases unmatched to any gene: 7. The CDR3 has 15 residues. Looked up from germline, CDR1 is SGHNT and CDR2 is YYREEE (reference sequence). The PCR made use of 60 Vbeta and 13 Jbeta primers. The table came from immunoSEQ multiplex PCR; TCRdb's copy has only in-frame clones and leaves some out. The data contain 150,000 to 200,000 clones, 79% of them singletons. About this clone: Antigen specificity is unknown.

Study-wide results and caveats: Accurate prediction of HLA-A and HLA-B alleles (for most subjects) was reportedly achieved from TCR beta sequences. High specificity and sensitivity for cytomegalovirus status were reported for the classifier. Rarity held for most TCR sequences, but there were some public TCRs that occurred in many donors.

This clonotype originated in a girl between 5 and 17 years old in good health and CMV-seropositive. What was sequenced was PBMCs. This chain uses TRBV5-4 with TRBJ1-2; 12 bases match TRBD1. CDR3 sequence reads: CASSDVGQGANGYTF. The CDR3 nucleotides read TGTGCCAGCAGCGATGTGGGACAGGGGGCGAATGGCTACACCTTC.